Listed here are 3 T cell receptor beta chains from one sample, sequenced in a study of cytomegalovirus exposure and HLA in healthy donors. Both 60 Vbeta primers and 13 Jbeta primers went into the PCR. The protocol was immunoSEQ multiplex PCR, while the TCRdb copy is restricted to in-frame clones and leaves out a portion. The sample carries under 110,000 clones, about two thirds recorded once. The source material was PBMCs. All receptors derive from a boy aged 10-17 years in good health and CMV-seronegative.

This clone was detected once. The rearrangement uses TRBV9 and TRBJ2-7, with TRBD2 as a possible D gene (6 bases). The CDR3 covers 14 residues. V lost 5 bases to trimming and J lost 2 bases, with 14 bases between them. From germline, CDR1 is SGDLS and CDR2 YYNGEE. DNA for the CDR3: TGTGCCAGCAGTGGGGGACTGGACCCCTACGAGCAGTACTTC. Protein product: CASSGGLDPYEQYF.

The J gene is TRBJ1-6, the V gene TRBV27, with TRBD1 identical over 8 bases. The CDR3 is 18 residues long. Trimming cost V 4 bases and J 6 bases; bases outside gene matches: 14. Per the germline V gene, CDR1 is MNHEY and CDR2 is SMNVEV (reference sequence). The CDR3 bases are TGTGCCAGCAGTTCTAGGGGTTGGGGACAGGCTTCTAATTCACCCCTCCACTTT. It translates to CASSSRGWGQASNSPLHF.

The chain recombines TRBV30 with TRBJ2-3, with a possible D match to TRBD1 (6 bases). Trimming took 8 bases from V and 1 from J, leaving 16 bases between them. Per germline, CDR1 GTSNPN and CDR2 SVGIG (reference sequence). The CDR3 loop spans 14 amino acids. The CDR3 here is CAISPGVGTDTQYF. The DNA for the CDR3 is TGTGCCATTTCCCCAGGGGTTGGCACAGATACGCAGTATTTT. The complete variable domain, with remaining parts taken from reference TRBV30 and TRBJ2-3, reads SQTIHQWPATLVQPVGSPLSLECTVEGTSNPNLYWYRQAAGRGLQLLFYSVGIGQISSEVPQNLSASRPQDRQFILSSKKLLLSDSGFYLCAISPGVGTDTQYFGPGTRLTVL.